The 16 T cell receptor beta chains reported below all come from one sample, sequenced in a study of CD8 T cell repertoires and HIV-1 epitope variants. Their target antigens are unknown. Profiled with immunoSEQ multiplex PCR; TCRdb holds only in-frame clones, not every one. The sample records some 5,900 clones, about 59% being singletons. The sequenced material came from cultured CD8+ T cells derived from PBMCs. The source is a male donor with HIV.

The chain joins TRBV13 to TRBJ2-7, with D unresolved. The CDR3 has 14 amino acids. Per the germline V gene, CDR1 is PRHDT and CDR2 is FYEKMQ (reference sequence). V was clipped by 6 bases and J by 2 bases, with 14 bases between them. The CDR3 is CASSSDVSAYEQYF. The CDR3 nucleotides are TGTGCCAGCAGTTCAGATGTCTCGGCCTACGAGCAGTACTTC.

The chain employs TRBV7-2 and TRBJ2-1; 8 bases line up with TRBD1. Per germline, CDR1 SGHTA and CDR2 FQGNSA. The CDR3 is 16 residues long. Trimming removed 3 bases from V and 8 bases from J; junction bases left unmatched: 12. Written as DNA, the CDR3 is TGTGCCAGCAGCTTCCCGGACAGGGCGGTTGGGGATGAGCAGTTCTTC. Its protein product is CASSFPDRAVGDEQFF.

This clone was found a few times. The chain has TRBV2 and TRBJ2-7; D remains unclear. Germline CDR1 and CDR2: SNHLY and FYNNEI. The V and J ends lost 0 bases and 4 bases respectively, with 7 bases between them. The CDR3 totals 13 residues. CDR3 coding DNA: TGTGCCAGCAGTGAAGCAAGTCCTTACGAGCAGTACTTC. Protein: CASSEASPYEQYF.

The genes are TRBV4-2 and TRBJ2-7; TRBD1 matches at 7 bases. Germline assignment: CDR1 LGHNA and CDR2 YNFKEQ. The CDR3 has 13 amino acids. V lost 2 bases to trimming and J lost 5 bases; unmatched junction nucleotides: 3. CDR3 bases: TGTGCCAGCAGCCAAACAGGGGTCAACGAGCAGTACTTC. As protein: CASSQTGVNEQYF.

This chain links TRBV5-4 with TRBJ2-5; D unclear. The germline V gene has CDR1 SGHNT and CDR2 YYREEE (reference sequence). The V end was cut by 4 bases, the J end by 0 bases, with 10 bases between. The CDR3 sequence is 14 residues long. The CDR3 nucleotides read TGTGCCAGCAGCCCGGAATGGGACCAAGAGACCCAGTACTTC. Amino acid sequence: CASSPEWDQETQYF.

This clone has only a few counts. V usage is TRBV28 and J usage is TRBJ1-3, with a weak D call TRBD1 (6 bases). The CDR3 is made up of 14 amino acids. Germline V gene data show CDR1 as MDHEN and CDR2 as SYDVKM. The ends were cut back, 8 bases at V and 4 bases at J, with 15 bases in the middle. In DNA, the CDR3 is TGTGCCAGCCGATCCGGGACATACGGAAACACCATATATTTT. Translation gives CASRSGTYGNTIYF.

The chain links TRBV6-6 to TRBJ1-2; D might be TRBD1 (6 bases). V was cut by 2 bases and J by 6 bases, with 13 bases left in between. This CDR3 contains 14 residues. CDR1 is MNHNY and CDR2 is SVGAGI in the germline V gene (reference sequence). CDR3 residues: CASSYGGRTNGYTF. The CDR3 DNA reads as TGTGCCAGCAGTTACGGGGGGCGCACAAATGGCTACACCTTC.

The rearrangement joins TRBV13 to TRBJ2-1; TRBD2 matches 16 bases. This CDR3 has 21 amino acids. Trimming took 2 bases from V and 7 from J; bases not matched to a gene: 17. Looked up from germline, CDR1 is PRHDT and CDR2 is FYEKMQ (reference sequence). CDR3: CASSLLSGGLAGGPLPNEQFF. CDR3 nucleotides: TGTGCCAGCAGCTTATTATCTGGGGGACTAGCGGGAGGGCCGCTCCCTAATGAGCAGTTCTTC.

The rearrangement joins TRBV5-1 to TRBJ2-7; D perhaps matches TRBD2 (6 bases). This CDR3 is built from 14 residues. CDR1 is SGHRS and CDR2 is YFSETQ in the germline V gene. V lost 1 base and J 3 bases, leaving 11 bases between the germline ends. CDR3 sequence: CASSLYAGGYEQYF. As DNA, the CDR3 is TGCGCCAGCAGCTTGTATGCCGGGGGCTACGAGCAGTACTTC.

The V and J genes are TRBV7-9 and TRBJ2-7; 11 nucleotides match TRBD2. The junction had 3 bases not matched to a gene; V was cut back by 5 bases and J by 3 bases. CDR1 is SEHNR and CDR2 is FQNEAQ in the germline V gene (reference sequence). The CDR3 extends over 14 amino acids. The CDR3 DNA follows: TGTGCCAGCAGCCCGACTAGCGGGATCTACGAGCAGTACTTC. This codes for CASSPTSGIYEQYF. Based on the CDR3 plus reference TRBV7-9 and TRBJ2-7, the full variable domain is DTGVSQNPRHKITKRGQNVTFRCDPISEHNRLYWYRQTLGQGPEFLTYFQNEAQLEKSRLLSDRFSAERPKGSFSTLEIQRTEQGDSAMYLCASSPTSGIYEQYFGPGTRLTVT.

The rearrangement uses TRBV5-1 and TRBJ2-3; TRBD2 is a possible D gene (6 bases). Germline lookup yields CDR1 SGHRS and CDR2 YFSETQ. The CDR3 is 13 residues long. Trimming stripped 7 bases from V and 6 bases from J, with 15 bases between. CDR3 residues: CASVSTGADTQYF. DNA for the CDR3: TGCGCCAGCGTCTCTACGGGAGCGGATACGCAGTATTTT.

V usage is TRBV14 and J usage is TRBJ1-1; possibly TRBD1 for D (6 bases). CDR1 and CDR2 from the germline V gene are SGHDN and FVKESK. The CDR3 extends over 14 amino acids. V lost 6 bases to trimming and J lost 11 bases, with 22 bases between them. Here the CDR3 DNA reads TGTGCCAGCAGAGCCTCCCAGGGACACCGGGAGGCTTTCTTT. It codes for CASRASQGHREAFF.

The chain recombines TRBV5-8 with TRBJ1-1, with D uncertain. This CDR3 region has 14 residues. V was shortened by 0 bases and J by 1 base, with 7 bases between the two germline ends. Germline V gene data show CDR1 as SGHTS and CDR2 as YDEGEE. The chain's CDR3 is CASSLGAGNTEAFF. The CDR3 bases are TGTGCCAGCAGCTTGGGGGCCGGGAACACTGAAGCTTTCTTT.

The chain uses TRBV5-4 and TRBJ2-7; tentatively, D is TRBD1 (7 bases). Germline V gene data show CDR1 as SGHNT and CDR2 as YYREEE (reference sequence). Trimming cost V 0 bases and J 4 bases, with 11 bases left between them. The CDR3 totals 14 residues. The DNA for the CDR3 is TGTGCCAGCAGCTTGGAGGGGGCGGGGTACGAGCAGTACTTC. It codes for CASSLEGAGYEQYF.

The chain couples TRBV18 to TRBJ2-3; 12 bases fit TRBD1. The CDR3 has 17 residues. Germline trimming cut 3 bases from V and 4 bases from J; bases unmatched to any gene: 8. Germline CDR1 is KGHSH and CDR2 is LQKENI. The CDR3 loop is CASSPIPGQGAADTQYF. The DNA for the CDR3 is TGTGCCAGCTCACCTATCCCGGGACAGGGGGCAGCAGATACGCAGTATTTT.

This clone appeared once. This chain connects TRBV4-3 to TRBJ2-3, with TRBD2 matching over 9 bases. Germline V CDR1 and CDR2: LGHNA, YSLEER. J lost 4 bases, V lost 1 base, and 6 bases had no gene match. The CDR3 spans 16 residues. The CDR3 loop reads CASSQGGGGVADTQYF. CDR3 nucleotide sequence: TGCGCCAGCAGCCAAGGGGGCGGGGGGGTGGCAGATACGCAGTATTTT.